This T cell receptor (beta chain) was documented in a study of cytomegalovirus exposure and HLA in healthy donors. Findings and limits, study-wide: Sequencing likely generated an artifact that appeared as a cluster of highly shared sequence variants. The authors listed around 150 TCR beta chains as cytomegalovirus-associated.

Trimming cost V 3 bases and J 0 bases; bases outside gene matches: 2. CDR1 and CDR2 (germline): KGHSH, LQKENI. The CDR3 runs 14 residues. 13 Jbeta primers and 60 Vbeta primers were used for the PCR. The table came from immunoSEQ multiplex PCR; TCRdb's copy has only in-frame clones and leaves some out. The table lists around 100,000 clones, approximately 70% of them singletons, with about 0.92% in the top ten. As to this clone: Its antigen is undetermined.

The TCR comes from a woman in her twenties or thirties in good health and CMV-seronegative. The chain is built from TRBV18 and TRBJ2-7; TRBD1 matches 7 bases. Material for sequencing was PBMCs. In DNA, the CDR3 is TGTGCCAGCTCACCCGGGACAGCCTCCTACGAGCAGTACTTC. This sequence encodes CASSPGTASYEQYF.